The 27 T cell receptor beta chains given below trace back to one sample, sequenced in a study of CDR3 diversity in severe acne. MiXCR, applied by TCRdb to the PCR reads, yields one record per CDR3 protein. Of 79,000 or so distinct CDR3 sequences listed, 45% to 55% are singletons. Source material: blood. All receptors come from a male donor with severe acne vulgaris.

The rearrangement joins TRBV19 to TRBJ2-3; D may be TRBD2 (6 bases). V dropped 0 bases and J dropped 0 bases, with 10 bases sitting between them. The CDR3 has 16 residues. Germline CDR1 LNHDA, CDR2 SQIVND (reference sequence). In DNA form, the CDR3 reads TGTGCCAGTAGTATAGATCCGGGGACTAGCACAGATACGCAGTATTTT. As protein: CASSIDPGTSTDTQYF.

Ten or more counts support this clonotype. The chain uses TRBV6-1 and TRBJ2-3, with 8 bases that match TRBD1. The trim removed 1 base at V and 4 bases at J, leaving 1 base unmatched. The germline CDR1 and CDR2 sequences are MNHNS and SASEGT. The CDR3 has 14 residues. This chain's CDR3 is CASSEGQGPDTQYF. CDR3 DNA sequence: TGTGCCAGCAGTGAAGGACAGGGGCCAGATACGCAGTATTTT.

The sample holds a few counts of this clonotype. The CDR3 loop is CASSPRGTGGPGELFF. The CDR3 nucleotides are TGTGCCAGCAGCCCTCGCGGGACAGGGGGCCCCGGGGAGCTGTTTTTT. The V gene is TRBV9, the J gene TRBJ2-2; TRBD1 agrees at 12 bases. CDR1 and CDR2 from the germline V gene are SGDLS and YYNGEE. The CDR3 covers 16 residues. V gave up 4 bases and J gave up 6 bases; unmatched junction bases: 7.

In its sample, this clonotype was seen once. The V call is TRBV7-2, the J call TRBJ2-2, with TRBD2 matching 16 bases. The ends lost 5 bases at V and 8 bases at J; junction bases unmatched: 14. Germline V CDR1 and CDR2: SGHTA, FQGNSA. The CDR3 contains 19 residues. CDR3 protein: CASSEPGLAGGPSRGELFF. The CDR3 nucleotides are TGTGCCAGCAGCGAACCGGGACTAGCGGGAGGGCCTTCGCGGGGGGAGCTGTTTTTT.

The chain has TRBV6-1 and TRBJ1-4; no definite D call. CDR1 and CDR2 (germline): MNHNS, SASEGT. The CDR3 has 12 residues. V gave up 2 bases and J gave up 6 bases, with 4 bases separating them. This chain's CDR3 is CASSERDEKLFF. The CDR3 nucleotides are TGTGCCAGCAGTGAAAGAGATGAAAAACTGTTTTTT.

This sequence joins TRBV20-1 and TRBJ2-1, with 10 bases that match TRBD2. The ends lost 6 bases at V and 4 bases at J; junction bases unmatched: 9. The CDR3 contains 15 residues. Germline V lookup: CDR1 DFQATT, CDR2 SNEGSKA (reference sequence). In nucleotides, the CDR3 is TGCAGTGCGCCTCTCCCTAGCGGGAGATACAATGAGCAGTTCTTC. It specifies CSAPLPSGRYNEQFF.

The table lists this clonotype with many counts. The rearrangement joins TRBV18 to TRBJ2-7, with D tentatively TRBD1 (5 bases). V lost 3 bases to trimming and J lost 0 bases, with 9 bases between them. This CDR3 is built from 14 residues. The germline gives CDR1 KGHSH, CDR2 LQKENI. The CDR3 loop reads CASSPKGASYEQYF. The DNA for the CDR3 is TGTGCCAGCTCACCGAAAGGGGCCTCCTACGAGCAGTACTTC.

At least ten counts were recorded for this clonotype. Since a much larger clone is just one base distant, this may be a read error. The J gene is TRBJ1-2, the V gene TRBV25-1; a possible D gene is TRBD1 (6 bases). V was pared by 5 bases and J by 4 bases, with 14 bases between. CDR3 length: 14 amino acids. Germline V gene lookup returns CDR1 MGHDK and CDR2 SYGVNS. The CDR3 DNA reads as TGTGCCAGCAGTTTCACAGGCAGGGGCTATGGCTACACCTTC. This sequence encodes CASSFTGRGYGYTF.

This clonotype was picked up many times. The CDR3 DNA reads as TGCGCCAGCAGCCAAGGCAATGGGGGGACCCAGTACTTC. Its protein is CASSQGNGGTQYF. The genes are TRBV4-3 and TRBJ2-5; D is possibly TRBD1 or TRBD2 (5 bases each). V was clipped by 1 base and J by 7 bases, with 10 bases between them. Per germline, CDR1 LGHNA and CDR2 YSLEER. The CDR3 extends over 13 amino acids.

This clonotype was counted between two and nine times. The CDR3 spells CASTSGLLNEQYF. The CDR3 DNA reads as TGTGCCAGCACCTCCGGACTACTTAACGAGCAGTACTTC. This rearrangement joins TRBV7-9 to TRBJ2-7; tentatively, D is TRBD2 (6 bases). Trimming stripped 7 bases from V and 5 bases from J, with 15 bases between. CDR1 SEHNR and CDR2 FQNEAQ come from the germline V gene (reference sequence). The CDR3 has 13 residues.

This clonotype was seen a few times. The rearrangement joins TRBV19 to TRBJ1-1, with TRBD1 matching over 11 bases. Unmatched junction bases numbered 7, after V lost 5 bases and J lost 5 bases. The CDR3 spans 15 residues. The germline V gene has CDR1 LNHDA and CDR2 SQIVND (reference sequence). Written as DNA, the CDR3 is TGTGCCAGTAGTCCCGGACAGGGGGCTGGGACTGAAGCTTTCTTT. Translation: CASSPGQGAGTEAFF.

At least ten counts were recorded for this clonotype. V usage is TRBV6-5 and J usage is TRBJ2-1, with TRBD2 identical over 14 bases. V was pared by 0 bases and J by 8 bases, with 12 bases of the junction left unmatched. Germline CDR1 MNHEY, CDR2 SVGAGI. The CDR3 sequence is 19 residues long. CDR3 DNA sequence: TGTGCCAGCAGTTACTCCGGGACTAGCGGGAGCTTTCGATTTTATGAGCAGTTCTTC. Translating it yields CASSYSGTSGSFRFYEQFF.

This clonotype was seen a single time. The junction and the germline gene differ at one end; a read error may be behind it. V is TRBV5-6 and J is TRBJ1-6, with 7 bases lining up with TRBD1. This CDR3 has 19 amino acids. CDR1 is SGHDT, CDR2 YYEEEE, per germline. CDR3 DNA: TGTGCCAGCAGCAGCTCGACAGGGCTTTCGAGCTCCTATAATCCACCCCTCCACTTT. This gives the protein CASSSSTGLSSSYNPPLHF.

A note on this clonotype: This may come from a read error, since a much larger clone is one base off. The chain links TRBV5-1 to TRBJ2-7; D unresolved. Germline-derived CDR1 and CDR2 are SGHRS and YFSETQ. The V end lost 2 bases, the J end lost 12 bases, and 15 bases lay between the germline ends. The CDR3 extends over 12 amino acids. Here the CDR3 reads CASSFVGNYLYV. The CDR3 DNA reads as TGCGCCAGCAGCTTTGTCGGAAACTACCTGTACGTC.

Here the CDR3 reads CASSLRGPSYNEQFF. In DNA, the CDR3 is TGTGCCAGCAGTTTGCGCGGGCCCTCCTACAATGAGCAGTTCTTC. The chain recombines TRBV27 with TRBJ2-1, with D possibly being TRBD2 (5 bases). V shed 3 bases and J shed 0 bases, with 9 bases lying between them. Germline assignment: CDR1 MNHEY and CDR2 SMNVEV (reference sequence). This CDR3 is built from 15 residues.

This clonotype was found many times. This CDR3 reads CASSPPSGRVNEQFF. CDR3 in DNA: TGTGCCAGCAGTCCCCCTAGCGGGAGGGTGAATGAGCAGTTCTTC. The chain employs TRBV2 and TRBJ2-1; 12 positions agree with TRBD2. The junction had 6 bases not matched to a gene; V was cut back by 5 bases and J by 7 bases. This CDR3 has 15 residues. Germline loops: CDR1 SNHLY, CDR2 FYNNEI.

This clonotype was detected a few times. The rearrangement links TRBV29-1 to TRBJ2-2; 9 bases fit TRBD1. The length of the CDR3 is 15 residues. The V and J ends lost 0 bases and 4 bases, in that order; junction bases with no gene match: 3. Germline V gene data show CDR1 as SQVTM and CDR2 as ANQGSEA. The CDR3 sequence is CSVEEGDRATGELFF. Here the CDR3 DNA reads TGCAGCGTTGAAGAGGGGGACAGGGCCACCGGGGAGCTGTTTTTT.

This clonotype showed up many times. The chain combines TRBV11-2 with TRBJ2-7, with unresolved D. The germline V gene has CDR1 SGHAT and CDR2 FQNNGV. The V end lost 1 base, the J end lost 3 bases, and 10 bases lay between the germline ends. The CDR3 contains 14 residues. The DNA for the CDR3 is TGTGCCAGCAGCTTAGGTGCGTCGGTCTACGAGCAGTACTTC. As protein: CASSLGASVYEQYF.

This clonotype was observed many times. This sequence joins TRBV20-1 and TRBJ1-1, with unresolved D. The CDR3 is 12 residues long. V lost 5 bases and J lost 5, with 12 bases in between. The germline gives CDR1 DFQATT, CDR2 SNEGSKA (reference sequence). This chain's CDR3 is CSAATSRTEAFF. DNA for the CDR3: TGCAGTGCTGCTACATCTCGAACTGAAGCTTTCTTT.

The CDR3: CAISDLRREGALFF. The CDR3 DNA is TGTGCCATCAGTGATTTGAGGCGGGAGGGTGCGCTGTTTTTT. The V gene is TRBV10-3, the J gene TRBJ2-2, with 9 bases aligning to TRBD2. The V segment lost 3 bases and the J segment 13 bases; nucleotides outside the gene matches: 9. CDR1 is ENHRY and CDR2 is SYGVKD in the germline V gene. The CDR3 loop spans 14 amino acids.

This clonotype is classed as medium-sized. This chain uses TRBV19 with TRBJ2-1; 7 bases agree with TRBD1. Per the germline V gene, CDR1 is LNHDA and CDR2 is SQIVND (reference sequence). Losses at the gene ends were 6 bases for V and 8 bases for J; bases not matched to a gene: 10. CDR3 length: 14 amino acids. DNA of the CDR3: TGTGCCAGTAGACCGGGACAGCCTCGCGATGAGCAGTTCTTC. It codes for CASRPGQPRDEQFF.

As to this clonotype: With a much larger clone just one base away, this may be a read error. The chain combines TRBV12-3 or TRBV12-4 with TRBJ2-7; D is perhaps TRBD1 (6 bases). This CDR3 comprises 13 residues. This chain's CDR3 is CAGSLRDTYEQYF. In DNA form, the CDR3 reads TGTGCCGGCAGTTTGAGGGACACCTACGAGCAGTACTTC.

This clonotype appeared many times. The V and J genes are TRBV5-1 and TRBJ2-3; 7 bases map to TRBD2. V lost 4 bases and J lost 3; bases outside the gene matches: 8. The germline V gene encodes CDR1 SGHRS and CDR2 YFSETQ. The CDR3 length is 15 residues. CDR3 sequence: CASSQRDGVTDTQYF. The CDR3 bases are TGCGCCAGCAGCCAGCGGGACGGTGTAACAGATACGCAGTATTTT.

This chain links TRBV9 with TRBJ1-4; 7 bases are a match to TRBD1. CDR3 length: 14 residues. V was clipped by 0 bases and J by 6 bases; unmatched bases: 2. Per the germline V gene, CDR1 is SGDLS and CDR2 is YYNGEE. CDR3 sequence reads: CASSVGGGDEKLFF. In DNA, the CDR3 is TGTGCCAGCAGCGTAGGAGGGGGCGATGAAAAACTGTTTTTT.

The V call is TRBV7-2, the J call TRBJ2-2; D possibly corresponds to TRBD1 (6 bases). Germline CDR1 is SGHTA and CDR2 is FQGNSA. V lost 7 bases and J 4 bases, leaving 16 bases between the germline ends. The CDR3 length is 15 residues. CDR3 sequence (DNA): TGTGCCAGCAAACCGTGGGGACATACCACCGGGGAGCTGTTTTTT. Translation gives CASKPWGHTTGELFF.

V usage is TRBV29-1 and J usage is TRBJ2-3; TRBD1 aligns across 10 bases. The CDR3 is 14 residues long. From germline, CDR1 is SQVTM and CDR2 ANQGSEA. CDR3 nucleotide sequence: TGCAGTGCTAGACCGGGACAGGGGTTCCATACGCAGTATTTT. Protein sequence: CSARPGQGFHTQYF.

Note on this clonotype: Since a much larger clone is just one base distant, this may be a read error. The chain recombines TRBV9 with TRBJ2-1; D perhaps matches TRBD1 (6 bases). Deletions cut 0 bases from V and 5 bases from J, with 15 bases between. Germline CDR1 and CDR2: SGDLS and YYNGEE. The CDR3 is made up of 16 amino acids. The CDR3 reads CASSVEGEGINNEQFF. As DNA, the CDR3 is TGTGCCAGCAGCGTAGAGGGGGAAGGCATAAACAATGAGCAGTTCTTC.